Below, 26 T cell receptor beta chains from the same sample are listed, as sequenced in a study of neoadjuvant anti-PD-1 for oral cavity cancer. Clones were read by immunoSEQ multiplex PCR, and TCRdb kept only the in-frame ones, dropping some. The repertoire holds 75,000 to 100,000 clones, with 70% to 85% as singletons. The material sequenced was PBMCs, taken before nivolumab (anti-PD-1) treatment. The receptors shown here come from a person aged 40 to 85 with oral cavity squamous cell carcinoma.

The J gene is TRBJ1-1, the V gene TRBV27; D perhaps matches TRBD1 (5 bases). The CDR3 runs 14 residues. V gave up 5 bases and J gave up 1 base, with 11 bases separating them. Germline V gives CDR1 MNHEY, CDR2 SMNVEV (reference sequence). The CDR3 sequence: CASSPLDRNTEAFF. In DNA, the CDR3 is TGTGCCAGCAGTCCCTTAGACAGGAACACTGAAGCTTTCTTT.

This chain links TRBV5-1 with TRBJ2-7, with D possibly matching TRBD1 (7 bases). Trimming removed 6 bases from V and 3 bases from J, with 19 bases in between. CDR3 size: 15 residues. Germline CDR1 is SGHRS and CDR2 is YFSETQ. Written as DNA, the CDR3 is TGCGCCAGCACCATGGGGGGACAGAACCACTACGAGCAGTACTTC. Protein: CASTMGGQNHYEQYF.

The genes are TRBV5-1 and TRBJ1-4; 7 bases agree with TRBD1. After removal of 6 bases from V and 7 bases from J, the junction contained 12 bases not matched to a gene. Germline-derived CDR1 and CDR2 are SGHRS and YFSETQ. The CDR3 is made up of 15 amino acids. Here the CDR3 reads CASKRGTQGGEKLFF. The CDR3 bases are TGCGCCAGCAAGAGGGGTACCCAGGGGGGTGAAAAACTGTTTTTT.

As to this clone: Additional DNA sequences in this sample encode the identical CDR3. The DNA for the CDR3 is TGTGCCAGCACGGGGACCTACGAGCAGTACTTC. Translating it yields CASTGTYEQYF. This sequence joins TRBV2 and TRBJ2-7, with D tentatively TRBD2 (5 bases). Trimming pared 7 bases from V and 2 bases from J, leaving 6 bases between. The CDR3 runs 11 residues. Germline V gene lookup returns CDR1 SNHLY and CDR2 FYNNEI.

The CDR3: CASSVQPSPSYEQYF. Here the CDR3 DNA reads TGTGCCAGCAGCGTACAACCCTCTCCCTCCTACGAGCAGTACTTC. The chain carries TRBV9 and TRBJ2-7; D unresolved. Germline V gene data show CDR1 as SGDLS and CDR2 as YYNGEE. V was shortened by 1 base and J by 0 bases, with 11 bases between the two germline ends. The CDR3 totals 15 residues.

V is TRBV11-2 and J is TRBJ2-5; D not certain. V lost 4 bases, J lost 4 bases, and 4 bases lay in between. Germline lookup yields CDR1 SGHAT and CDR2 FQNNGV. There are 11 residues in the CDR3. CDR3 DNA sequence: TGTGCCAGCAGCTCGCTAGAGACCCAGTACTTC. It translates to CASSSLETQYF.

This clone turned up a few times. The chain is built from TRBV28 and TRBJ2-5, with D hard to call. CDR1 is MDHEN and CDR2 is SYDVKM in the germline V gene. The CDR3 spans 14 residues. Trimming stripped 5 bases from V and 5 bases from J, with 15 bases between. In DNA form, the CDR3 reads TGTGCCAGCAGTCCCTTTAGGGTTTTGGAGACCCAGTACTTC. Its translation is CASSPFRVLETQYF.

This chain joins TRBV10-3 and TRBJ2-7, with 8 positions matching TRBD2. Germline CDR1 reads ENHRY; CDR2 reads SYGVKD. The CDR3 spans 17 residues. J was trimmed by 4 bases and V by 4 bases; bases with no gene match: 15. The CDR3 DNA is TGTGCCATCAGTGGCCTCGGGAGGGGACTACCTTATTACGAGCAGTACTTC. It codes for CAISGLGRGLPYYEQYF.

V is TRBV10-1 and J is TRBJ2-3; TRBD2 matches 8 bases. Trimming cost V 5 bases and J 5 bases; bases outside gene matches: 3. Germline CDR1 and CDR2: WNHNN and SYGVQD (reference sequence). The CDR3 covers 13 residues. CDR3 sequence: CASSFLAGDTQYF. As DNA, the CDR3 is TGCGCCAGCAGTTTCCTAGCGGGAGATACGCAGTATTTT.

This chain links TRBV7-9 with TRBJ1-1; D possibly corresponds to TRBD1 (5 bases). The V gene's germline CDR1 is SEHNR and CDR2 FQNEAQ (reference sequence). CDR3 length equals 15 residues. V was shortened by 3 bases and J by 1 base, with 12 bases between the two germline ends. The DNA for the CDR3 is TGTGCCAGCAGCTTTGGGGGGACGGGGAACACTGAAGCTTTCTTT. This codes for CASSFGGTGNTEAFF.

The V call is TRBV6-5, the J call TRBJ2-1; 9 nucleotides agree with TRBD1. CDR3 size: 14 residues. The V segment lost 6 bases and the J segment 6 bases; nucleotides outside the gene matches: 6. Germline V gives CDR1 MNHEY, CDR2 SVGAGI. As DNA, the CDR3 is TGTGCCAGCAGCCGGGACAGGGTAGGCAATGAGCAGTTCTTC. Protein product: CASSRDRVGNEQFF.

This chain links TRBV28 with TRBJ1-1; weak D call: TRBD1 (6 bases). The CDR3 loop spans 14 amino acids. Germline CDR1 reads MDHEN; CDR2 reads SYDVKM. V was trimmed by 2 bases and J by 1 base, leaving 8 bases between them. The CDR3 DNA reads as TGTGCCAGCAGTTTACAGACAGGGAACACTGAAGCTTTCTTT. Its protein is CASSLQTGNTEAFF.

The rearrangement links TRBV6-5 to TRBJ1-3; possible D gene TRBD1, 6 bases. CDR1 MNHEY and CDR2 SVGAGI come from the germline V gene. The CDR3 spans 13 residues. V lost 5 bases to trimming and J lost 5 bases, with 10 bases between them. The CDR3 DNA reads TGTGCCAGCAGTACCACAGGGAGAAACACCATATATTTT. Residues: CASSTTGRNTIYF.

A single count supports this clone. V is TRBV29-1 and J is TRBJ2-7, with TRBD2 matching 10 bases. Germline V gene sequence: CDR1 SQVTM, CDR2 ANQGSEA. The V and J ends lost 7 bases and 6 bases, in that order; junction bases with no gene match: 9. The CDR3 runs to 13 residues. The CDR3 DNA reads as TGCAGCGCTGGGACGGGGACTAGCGCCGAGCAGTACTTC. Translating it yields CSAGTGTSAEQYF.

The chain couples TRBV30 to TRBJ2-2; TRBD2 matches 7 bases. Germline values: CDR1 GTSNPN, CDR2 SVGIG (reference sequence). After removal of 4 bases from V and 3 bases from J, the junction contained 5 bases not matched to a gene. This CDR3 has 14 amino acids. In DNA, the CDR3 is TGTGCCTGGAAGAGCGGGGATCACACCGGGGAGCTGTTTTTT. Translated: CAWKSGDHTGELFF.

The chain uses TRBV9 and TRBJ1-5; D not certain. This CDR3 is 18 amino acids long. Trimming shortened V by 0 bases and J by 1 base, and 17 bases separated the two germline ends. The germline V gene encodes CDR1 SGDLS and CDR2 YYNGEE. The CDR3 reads CASSVATVGRCSNQPQHF. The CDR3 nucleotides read TGTGCCAGCAGCGTAGCTACGGTGGGGAGGTGCAGCAATCAGCCCCAGCATTTT.

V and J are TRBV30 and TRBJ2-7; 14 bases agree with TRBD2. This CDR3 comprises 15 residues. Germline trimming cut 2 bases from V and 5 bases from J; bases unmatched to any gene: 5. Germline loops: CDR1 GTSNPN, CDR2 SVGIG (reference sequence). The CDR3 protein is CAWSQGLAGVHEQYF. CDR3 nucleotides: TGTGCCTGGAGTCAGGGACTAGCGGGAGTACACGAGCAGTACTTC.

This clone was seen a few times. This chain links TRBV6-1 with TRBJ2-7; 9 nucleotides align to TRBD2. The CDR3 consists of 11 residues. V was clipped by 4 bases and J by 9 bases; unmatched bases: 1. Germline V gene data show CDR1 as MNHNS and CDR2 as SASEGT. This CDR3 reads CASSGTSAQYF. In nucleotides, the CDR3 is TGTGCCAGCAGTGGGACTAGCGCGCAGTACTTC.

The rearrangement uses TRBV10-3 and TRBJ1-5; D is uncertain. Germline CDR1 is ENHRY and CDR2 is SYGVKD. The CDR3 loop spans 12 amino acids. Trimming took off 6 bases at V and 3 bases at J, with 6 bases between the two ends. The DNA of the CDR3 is TGTGCCATCAGCCAGCCCAATCAGCCCCAGCATTTT. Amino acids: CAISQPNQPQHF.

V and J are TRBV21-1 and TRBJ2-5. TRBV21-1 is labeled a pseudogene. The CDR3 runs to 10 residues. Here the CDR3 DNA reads TGTGCCAGCGCTACCAAACACCTATACTTC. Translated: CASATKHLYF.

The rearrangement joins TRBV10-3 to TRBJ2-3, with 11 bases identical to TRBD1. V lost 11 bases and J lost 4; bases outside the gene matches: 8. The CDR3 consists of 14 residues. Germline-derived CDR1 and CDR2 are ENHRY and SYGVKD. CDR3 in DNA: TGTGCCTCCGAGGGGGGACAGGGGGCAGATACGCAGTATTTT. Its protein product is CASEGGQGADTQYF.

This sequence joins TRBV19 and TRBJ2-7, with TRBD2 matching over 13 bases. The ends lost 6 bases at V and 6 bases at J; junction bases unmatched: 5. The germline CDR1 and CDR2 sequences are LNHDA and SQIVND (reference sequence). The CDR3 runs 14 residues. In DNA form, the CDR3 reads TGTGCCAGTAGCCATGGACTAGCGGGAGTCGAGCAGTACTTC. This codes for CASSHGLAGVEQYF.

The CDR3 loop is CASSLGRMNTEAFF. The DNA of the CDR3 is TGTGCCAGCAGCTTAGGTCGCATGAACACTGAAGCTTTCTTT. The chain employs TRBV11-1 and TRBJ1-1; unclear D gene. There are 14 residues in the CDR3. V was clipped by 1 base and J by 0 bases, with 6 bases between them. Germline values: CDR1 SGHAT, CDR2 FQDESV (reference sequence).

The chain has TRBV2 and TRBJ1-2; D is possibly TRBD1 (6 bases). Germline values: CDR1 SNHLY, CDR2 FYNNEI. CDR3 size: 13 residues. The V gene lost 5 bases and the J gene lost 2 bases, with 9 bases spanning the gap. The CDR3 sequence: CASSPDSNYGYTF. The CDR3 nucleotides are TGTGCCAGCAGTCCGGACAGCAACTATGGCTACACCTTC.

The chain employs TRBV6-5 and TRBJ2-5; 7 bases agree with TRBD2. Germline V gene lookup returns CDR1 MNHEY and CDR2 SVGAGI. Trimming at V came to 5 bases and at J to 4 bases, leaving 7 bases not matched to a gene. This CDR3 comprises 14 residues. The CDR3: CASSTGLVSETQYF. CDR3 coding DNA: TGTGCCAGCAGTACCGGACTAGTATCAGAGACCCAGTACTTC.

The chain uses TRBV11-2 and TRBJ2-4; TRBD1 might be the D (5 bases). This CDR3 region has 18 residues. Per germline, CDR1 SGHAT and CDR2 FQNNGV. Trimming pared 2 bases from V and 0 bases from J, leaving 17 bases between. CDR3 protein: CASSLSRIGALAKNIQYF. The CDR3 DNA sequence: TGTGCCAGCAGCTTATCCAGGATTGGGGCTCTAGCCAAAAACATTCAGTACTTC. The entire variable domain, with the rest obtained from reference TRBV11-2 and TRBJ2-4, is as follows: EAGVAQSPRYKIIEKRQSVAFWCNPISGHATLYWYQQILGQGPKLLIQFQNNGVVDDSQLPKDRFSAERLKGVDSTLKIQPAKLEDSAVYLCASSLSRIGALAKNIQYFGAGTRLSVL.